Sequencing of this T cell receptor beta chain was carried out in a study of T-cell memory formation after mild COVID-19. Study results and caveats: The authors did not confirm SARS-CoV-2 specificity of second-wave clones peaking day 37.

MiXCR was run by TCRdb on the 5' RACE reads, yielding one entry per CDR3 protein. The sample holds almost 350,000 distinct CDR3 sequences, 20% to 25% seen once. Concerning this clonotype itself: Its cognate antigen is unknown.

The V and J ends lost 3 bases and 10 bases respectively, with 15 bases between them. This CDR3 contains 13 residues. The germline CDR1 and CDR2 sequences are SGHTA and FQGNSA. The chain is built from TRBV7-2 and TRBJ1-1; D is unclear. The sequence came from a man in his late teens or twenties who had mild COVID-19 (a few samples of this study predate the infection). Cell type and time point are not known. The material sequenced was PBMCs or a T cell subset sorted from them (not recorded which). The CDR3, as DNA: TGTGCCAGCAGCTTTCGATTTCTAAATCGAGCTTTCTTT. This encodes CASSFRFLNRAFF.